This entry lists 9 T cell receptor beta chains sequenced from one sample in a study of blood T cell repertoires in COVID-19. Clones were read by immunoSEQ multiplex PCR, and TCRdb kept only the in-frame ones, dropping some. The sample records 100,000 or so clones, approximately 86% being singletons. Sequencing was carried out using PBMCs or T cells enriched from blood (not recorded which). Receptor source: a woman aged 45-59 years who had recovered from COVID-19.

V usage is TRBV7-6 and J usage is TRBJ2-1, with a possible D match to TRBD2 (6 bases). V was shortened by 5 bases and J by 2 bases, with 16 bases between the two germline ends. Germline V gene data show CDR1 as SGHVS and CDR2 as FNYEAQ. The CDR3 runs to 16 residues. The CDR3 DNA follows: TGTGCCAGCAGCCGGGGAGGCGGCGTCGCCTACAATGAGCAGTTCTTC. Protein product: CASSRGGGVAYNEQFF. The full variable domain, completed using reference TRBV7-6 and TRBJ2-1, is GAGVSQSPRYKVTKRGQDVALRCDPISGHVSLYWYRQALGQGPEFLTYFNYEAQQDKSGLPNDRFSAERPEGSISTLTIQRTEQRDSAMYRCASSRGGGVAYNEQFFGPGTRLTVL.

The chain links TRBV6-5 to TRBJ2-7; 9 positions agree with TRBD1. Germline values: CDR1 MNHEY, CDR2 SVGAGI. V gave up 5 bases and J gave up 3 bases; unmatched junction bases: 5. The CDR3 has 14 amino acids. CDR3 loop: CASSRTGESYEQYF. In DNA, the CDR3 is TGTGCCAGCAGTAGGACAGGGGAAAGCTACGAGCAGTACTTC.

The chain joins TRBV20-1 to TRBJ2-7, with 7 bases aligning to TRBD1. J was trimmed by 13 bases and V by 6 bases; bases with no gene match: 6. The CDR3 spans 9 residues. The germline V gene encodes CDR1 DFQATT and CDR2 SNEGSKA (reference sequence). The CDR3 nucleotides read TGCAGTGCAAGGGACAGCATTTACTTC. It translates to CSARDSIYF.

The chain joins TRBV18 to TRBJ2-7, with a weak D call TRBD2 (5 bases). The CDR3 has 13 amino acids. Germline V gene data show CDR1 as KGHSH and CDR2 as LQKENI. The ends were cut back, 3 bases at V and 0 bases at J, with 6 bases in the middle. The CDR3 DNA sequence: TGTGCCAGCTCACCCACTAGCTCCTACGAGCAGTACTTC. Its protein product is CASSPTSSYEQYF.

This chain joins TRBV2 and TRBJ2-5; D is uncertain. Germline CDR1 is SNHLY and CDR2 is FYNNEI. Trimming removed 2 bases from V and 2 bases from J, with 6 bases in between. The CDR3 consists of 13 residues. The CDR3 protein is CASSEPGQETQYF. CDR3 sequence (DNA): TGTGCCAGCAGTGAACCAGGACAAGAGACCCAGTACTTC.

The gene calls are TRBV7-3 and TRBJ1-6, with 9 bases fitting TRBD1. CDR1 is SGHTA, CDR2 FQGTGA, per germline. The trim removed 6 bases at V and 7 bases at J, leaving 4 bases unmatched. CDR3 size: 14 residues. The DNA of the CDR3 is TGTGCCAGCAGTTCCGACAGGGGGAATTCACCCCTCCACTTT. Translating gives CASSSDRGNSPLHF.

The gene calls are TRBV12-3 or TRBV12-4 and TRBJ1-2; D might be TRBD1 (6 bases). There are 13 residues in the CDR3. The germline V and J ends were trimmed by 6 bases and 2 bases, with 10 bases remaining between them. The CDR3 DNA sequence: TGTGCCAGCAGAATACAGGGAAACTATGGCTACACCTTC. Residues: CASRIQGNYGYTF.

V usage is TRBV2 and J usage is TRBJ2-1, with a weak D call TRBD1 (6 bases). The germline V and J ends were trimmed by 4 bases and 8 bases, with 15 bases remaining between them. This CDR3 is built from 14 residues. Germline CDR1 SNHLY, CDR2 FYNNEI. The chain's CDR3 is CASSGTEFRHEQFF. CDR3 DNA: TGTGCCAGCAGTGGGACAGAGTTTAGGCATGAGCAGTTCTTC.

This chain joins TRBV7-2 and TRBJ2-7, with D possibly matching TRBD1 (6 bases). CDR3 length equals 17 residues. Germline V lookup: CDR1 SGHTA, CDR2 FQGNSA. The germline V and J ends were trimmed by 3 bases and 6 bases, with 24 bases remaining between them. CDR3 bases: TGTGCCAGCAGCTTCGTGCCCCTTGGGGCAGGGGCCCCCGAGCAGTACTTC. This encodes CASSFVPLGAGAPEQYF.